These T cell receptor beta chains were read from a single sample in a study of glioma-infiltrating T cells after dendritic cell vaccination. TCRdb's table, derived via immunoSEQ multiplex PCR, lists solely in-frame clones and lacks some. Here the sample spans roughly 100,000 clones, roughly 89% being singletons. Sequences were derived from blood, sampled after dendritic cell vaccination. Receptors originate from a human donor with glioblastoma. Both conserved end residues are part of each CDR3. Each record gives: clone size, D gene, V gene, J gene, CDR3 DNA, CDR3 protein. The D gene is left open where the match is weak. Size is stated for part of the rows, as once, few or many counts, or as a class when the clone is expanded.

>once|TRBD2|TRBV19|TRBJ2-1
TGTGCCAGTAGGTCTAGCGGGCGCAATGAGCAGTTCTTC
CASRSSGRNEQFF
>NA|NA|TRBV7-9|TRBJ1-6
TGTGCCAGCAGCGATTTGTCTCCTGAGGATTCACCCCTCCACTTT
CASSDLSPEDSPLHF
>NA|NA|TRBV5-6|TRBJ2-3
TGTGCCAGCAGCTTGGTTCCGGGGAGCACAGATACGCAGTATTTT
CASSLVPGSTDTQYF
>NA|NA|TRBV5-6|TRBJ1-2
TGTGCCAGCACGACAGCTAACTATGGCTACACCTTC
CASTTANYGYTF
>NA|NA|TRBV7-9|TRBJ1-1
TGTGCCAGCAGCTTAGACAGTGTGAACACTGAAGCTTTCTTT
CASSLDSVNTEAFF
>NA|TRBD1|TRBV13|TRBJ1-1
TGTGCCAGCAGCCCCGGCAGGGACAGGGAAGCTTTCTTT
CASSPGRDREAFF
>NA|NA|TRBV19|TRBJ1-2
TGTGCCAGTAATAGAGGCAACCGAAACTATGGCTACACCTTC
CASNRGNRNYGYTF
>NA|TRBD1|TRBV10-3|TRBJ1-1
TGTGCCATCAGCCCTCAGGGACAGGGGGCCACTGAAGCTTTCTTT
CAISPQGQGATEAFF
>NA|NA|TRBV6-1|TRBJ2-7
TGTGCCAGCAGCGGAGATATCTACGAGCAGTACTTC
CASSGDIYEQYF
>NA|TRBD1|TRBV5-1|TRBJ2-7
TGCGCCAGCAGCTTGGAGGGACAGTCGGGAAGCGAGCAGTACTTC
CASSLEGQSGSEQYF
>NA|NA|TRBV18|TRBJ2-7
TGTGCCAGCTCACCACCTAGCTCCTACGAGCAGTACTTC
CASSPPSSYEQYF
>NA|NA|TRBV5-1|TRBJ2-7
TGCGCCAGCAGCTTGAGTCCAGGACAAAACCTGTACGAGCAGTACTTC
CASSLSPGQNLYEQYF
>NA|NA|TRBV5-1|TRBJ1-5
TGCGCCAGCAGCTTGAGGCCGGGGAGTAATCAGCCCCAGCATTTT
CASSLRPGSNQPQHF
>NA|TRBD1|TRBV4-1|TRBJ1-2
TGCGCCAGCTCCCGCGCAAAGGCAGGACAGGGTAACTATGGCTACACCTTC
CASSRAKAGQGNYGYTF
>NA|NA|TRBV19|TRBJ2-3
TGTGCCAGTAGTTCCCATGGAGGTACAGATACGCAGTATTTT
CASSSHGGTDTQYF
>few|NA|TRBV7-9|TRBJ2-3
TGTGCCAGCACCCCGGGCTCCGGGCGGGGGCGTACAGATACGCAGTATTTT
CASTPGSGRGRTDTQYF
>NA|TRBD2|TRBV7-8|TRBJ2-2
TGTGCCAGCAGCTTACTAGCGGGAGGGCCCACCGGGGAGCTGTTTTTT
CASSLLAGGPTGELFF
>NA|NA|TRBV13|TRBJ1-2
TGTGCCAGCAATATGGGCGGGAACTATGGCTACACCTTC
CASNMGGNYGYTF
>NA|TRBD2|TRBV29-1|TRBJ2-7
TGCAGCGCGAAACTAGCGGGAGGGTGGTACGAGCAGTACTTC
CSAKLAGGWYEQYF
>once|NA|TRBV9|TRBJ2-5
TGTGCCAGCAGCGTAGCCCCGCGTGGAGGAGAGACCCAGTACTTC
CASSVAPRGGETQYF
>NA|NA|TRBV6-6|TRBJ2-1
TGTGCCAGCAGTTACTCGTATTTGGCTTCCTACAATGAGCAGTTCTTC
CASSYSYLASYNEQFF
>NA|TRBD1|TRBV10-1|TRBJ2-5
TGCGCCAGCAGTGCCACAGGGGGAGAGACCCAGTACTTC
CASSATGGETQYF
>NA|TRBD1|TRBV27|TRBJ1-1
TGTGCCAGCAGTTTTTTAGGACAGGGTTCCACTGAAGCTTTCTTT
CASSFLGQGSTEAFF
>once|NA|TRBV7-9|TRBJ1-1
TGTGCCAGCAGCTTCCGGGGGGACGCCCAGGTCACTGAAGCTTTCTTT
CASSFRGDAQVTEAFF
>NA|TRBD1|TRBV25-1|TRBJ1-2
TGTGCCAGCAGATTATCCGGGACAGGGGGCAGCTATGGCTACACCTTC
CASRLSGTGGSYGYTF
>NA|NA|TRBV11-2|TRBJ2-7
TGTGCCAGCAGCCTCAGCGGGTCCTACGAGCAGTACTTC
CASSLSGSYEQYF
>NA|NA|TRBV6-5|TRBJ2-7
TGTGCCAGCAGTGAAGAGATTCCCTACGAGCAGTACTTC
CASSEEIPYEQYF
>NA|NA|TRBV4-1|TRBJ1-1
TGCGCCAGCAAAAGGACGGACATGAACACTGAAGCTTTCTTT
CASKRTDMNTEAFF
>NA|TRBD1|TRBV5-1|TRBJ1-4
TGCGCCAGCAGCTTGGGGGACAGGGATATTGAAAAACTGTTTTTT
CASSLGDRDIEKLFF
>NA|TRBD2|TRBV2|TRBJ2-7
TGTGCCAGCAGGTTAGCGGGGGGCACCTACGAGCAGTACTTC
CASRLAGGTYEQYF
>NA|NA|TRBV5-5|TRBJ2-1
TGTGCCAGCAGCTCTTCACCGGCGGGGCGAGACAATGAGCAGTTCTTC
CASSSSPAGRDNEQFF
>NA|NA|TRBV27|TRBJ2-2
TGTGCCAGCAGTCAACAGAAATCCGGGGAGCTGTTTTTT
CASSQQKSGELFF
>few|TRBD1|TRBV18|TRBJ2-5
TGTGCCAGCTCGCAAGGACAGGGAGAGACCCAGTACTTC
CASSQGQGETQYF
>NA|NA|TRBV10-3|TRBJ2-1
TGTGCCATCAACGACGGAGAATACAATGAGCAGTTCTTC
CAINDGEYNEQFF
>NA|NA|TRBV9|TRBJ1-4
TGTGCCAGCAGCGTAGGAGCAGGGCTAGGAGAAAAACTGTTTTTT
CASSVGAGLGEKLFF
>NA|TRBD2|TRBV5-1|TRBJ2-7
TGCGCCAGCGCCAGCGGGAGCTCCTACGAGCAGTACTTC
CASASGSSYEQYF
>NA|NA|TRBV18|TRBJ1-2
TGTGCCAGCTCACCACCGTTAACGCTAACACAGTATGGCTACACCTTC
CASSPPLTLTQYGYTF
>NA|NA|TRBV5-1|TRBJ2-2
TGCGCCAGCAGCTTGGGGGGAGCGAGGACCGGGGAGCTGTTTTTT
CASSLGGARTGELFF
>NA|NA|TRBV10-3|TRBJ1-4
TGTGCCATCAGTGAGGCCAGGGTGGTTGAAAAACTGTTTTTT
CAISEARVVEKLFF
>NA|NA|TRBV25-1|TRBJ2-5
TGTGCCAGCAGCCTAAACTTGGAGGGGGGGGAGACCCAGTACTTC
CASSLNLEGGETQYF
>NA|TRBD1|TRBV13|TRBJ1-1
TGTGCCAGCAGCTTAAGGGGGCGGGGGAACACTGAAGCTTTCTTT
CASSLRGRGNTEAFF
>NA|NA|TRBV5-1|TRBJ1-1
TGCGCCAGCAGCTTGGATGGGCAGCCGAACACTGAAGCTTTCTTT
CASSLDGQPNTEAFF
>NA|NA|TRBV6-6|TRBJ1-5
TGTGCCAGCATGGGTCCGGGTGGAAATCAGCCCCAGCATTTT
CASMGPGGNQPQHF
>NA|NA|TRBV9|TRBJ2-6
TGTGCCAGCAGCGTCTTCTCTGGGGCCAACGTCCTGACTTTC
CASSVFSGANVLTF
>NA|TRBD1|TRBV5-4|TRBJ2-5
TGTGCCAGCCGAATACAGGGGGCGGAGGGTGAGACCCAGTACTTC
CASRIQGAEGETQYF
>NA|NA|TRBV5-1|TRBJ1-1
TGCGCCAGCAGCAACAACAGGGACACTGAAGCTTTCTTT
CASSNNRDTEAFF
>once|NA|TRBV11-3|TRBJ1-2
TGTGCCAGCAGCTTAGACACAGCGGGTTTCTCCTTC
CASSLDTAGFSF
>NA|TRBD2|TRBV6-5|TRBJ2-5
TGTGCCAGCGCCTCTAGCGGGGGGGCGGAAGAGACCCAGTACTTC
CASASSGGAEETQYF
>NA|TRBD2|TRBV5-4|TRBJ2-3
TGTGCCAGCAGCCACAAGCGGGATAGCACAGATACGCAGTATTTT
CASSHKRDSTDTQYF
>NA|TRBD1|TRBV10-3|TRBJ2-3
TGTGCCATCAGTGAGGGGACAGATATTAGCACAGATACGCAGTATTTT
CAISEGTDISTDTQYF
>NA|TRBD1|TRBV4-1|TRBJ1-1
TGCGCCAGCAGCCAAGGTCAAGGGACAGGGGGCTACGCTTTCTTT
CASSQGQGTGGYAFF
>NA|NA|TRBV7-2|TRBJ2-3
TGTGCCAGCAGCCTAGACAGGAACACAGATACGCAGTATTTT
CASSLDRNTDTQYF
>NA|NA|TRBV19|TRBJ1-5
TGTGCCAGTAGGTCGGAGGCCGGGCCCCAGCATTTT
CASRSEAGPQHF